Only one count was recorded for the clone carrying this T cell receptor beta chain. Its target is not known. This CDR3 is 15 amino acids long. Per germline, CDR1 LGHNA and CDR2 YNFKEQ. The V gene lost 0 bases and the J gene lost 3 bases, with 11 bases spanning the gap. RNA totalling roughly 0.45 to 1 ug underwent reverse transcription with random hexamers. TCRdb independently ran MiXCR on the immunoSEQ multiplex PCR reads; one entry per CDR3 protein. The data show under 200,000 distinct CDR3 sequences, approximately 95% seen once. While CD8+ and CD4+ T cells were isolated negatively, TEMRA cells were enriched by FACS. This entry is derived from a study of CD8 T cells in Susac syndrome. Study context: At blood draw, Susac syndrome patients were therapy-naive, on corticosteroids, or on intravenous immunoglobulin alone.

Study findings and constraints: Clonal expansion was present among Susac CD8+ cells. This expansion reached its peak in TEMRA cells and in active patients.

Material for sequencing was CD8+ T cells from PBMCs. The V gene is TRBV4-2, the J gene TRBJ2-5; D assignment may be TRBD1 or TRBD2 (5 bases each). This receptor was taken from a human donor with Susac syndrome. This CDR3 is CASSQDIGTKETQYF. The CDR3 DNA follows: TGTGCCAGCAGCCAAGACATCGGGACGAAAGAGACCCAGTACTTC.